A single sample is the source of the 13 T cell receptor beta chains below, sequenced in a study of blood T cell repertoires in COVID-19 (TCRdb year 2020). Library creation used the immunoSEQ multiplex PCR assay. The table was pulled from immuneACCESS by TCRdb, which kept in-frame rearrangements only. Such tables lose some clones; where checked, under half of the loss comes from unresolved V genes, and the rest has no known cause. The sample profile shows approximately 270,000 clones; just under 90% of them were found once. The top ten clones comprise roughly 4% of the sample. Source material: PBMCs or T cells enriched from blood (not recorded which). Source of these receptors: a woman under 40 with acute COVID-19.

This sequence joins TRBV7-3 and TRBJ2-3, with TRBD2 matching 8 bases. Germline trimming cut 5 bases from V and 4 bases from J; bases unmatched to any gene: 2. The CDR3 length is 13 residues. Germline-derived CDR1 and CDR2 are SGHTA and FQGTGA. CDR3 sequence (DNA): TGTGCCAGCAGCCTACTAGCGGCAGATACGCAGTATTTT. It yields the protein CASSLLAADTQYF.

This chain uses TRBV19 with TRBJ2-7; 9 positions match TRBD1. V was pared by 6 bases and J by 1 base, with 4 bases of the junction left unmatched. Germline values: CDR1 LNHDA, CDR2 SQIVND (reference sequence). There are 14 residues in the CDR3. This CDR3 reads CASREDRGSYEQYF. The CDR3, as DNA: TGTGCCAGTAGAGAGGACAGGGGATCCTACGAGCAGTACTTC.

This chain uses TRBV5-4 with TRBJ1-1; the match to TRBD1 covers 7 bases. Germline values: CDR1 SGHNT, CDR2 YYREEE (reference sequence). J lost 1 base, V lost 4 bases, and 4 bases had no gene match. The length of the CDR3 is 14 residues. CDR3 sequence (DNA): TGTGCCAGCAGCCCGTGGGACAGGAACACTGAAGCTTTCTTT. Encoded protein: CASSPWDRNTEAFF.

The genes are TRBV6-2 or TRBV6-3 and TRBJ2-7; TRBD2 matches at 7 bases. In germline, CDR1 is MNHEY, CDR2 SVGEGT. Trimming cost V 2 bases and J 5 bases; bases outside gene matches: 3. The CDR3 has 13 residues. The CDR3 DNA reads TGTGCCAGCAGTTACCCTGGGGGGGACGAGCAGTACTTC. This gives the protein CASSYPGGDEQYF.

The rearrangement links TRBV6-5 to TRBJ1-3; D unresolved. Germline V CDR1 and CDR2: MNHEY, SVGAGI. This CDR3 has 13 residues. The V end was cut by 7 bases, the J end by 4 bases, with 11 bases between. CDR3 sequence: CASTSDVGNTIYF. Here the CDR3 DNA reads TGTGCCAGCACCAGTGATGTAGGAAACACCATATATTTT.

Only a few counts were recorded for this clone. The gene calls are TRBV6-2 or TRBV6-3 and TRBJ2-7, with 7 nucleotides matching TRBD1. V shed 2 bases, J shed 5 bases, and the junction held 6 bases outside the gene matches. CDR3 size: 14 residues. Looked up from germline, CDR1 is MNHEY and CDR2 is SVGEGT. CDR3 residues: CASSYLGQVNEQYF. The CDR3 DNA follows: TGTGCCAGCAGTTACCTAGGACAGGTCAACGAGCAGTACTTC.

J is TRBJ2-3 and V is TRBV19; 11 bases agree with TRBD2. The CDR3 has 15 amino acids. The V gene's germline CDR1 is LNHDA and CDR2 SQIVND (reference sequence). V lost 6 bases, J lost 1 base, and 3 bases stayed unmatched. The CDR3 spells CASRKTSGGTDTQYF. The CDR3 DNA follows: TGTGCCAGTAGGAAGACTAGCGGGGGCACAGATACGCAGTATTTT.

About this clone: The sample contains more than one DNA sequence encoding this CDR3. V is TRBV7-2 and J is TRBJ2-3, with D unclear. The CDR3 is made up of 13 amino acids. Germline V gene data show CDR1 as SGHTA and CDR2 as FQGNSA. The V end was cut by 1 base, the J end by 3 bases, with 5 bases between. CDR3 DNA sequence: TGTGCCAGCAGCTTAGGGAGTACAGATACGCAGTATTTT. Its translation is CASSLGSTDTQYF.

The genes are TRBV9 and TRBJ2-3, with D possibly TRBD2 on 5 matching bases. Germline V gives CDR1 SGDLS, CDR2 YYNGEE. CDR3 length: 14 amino acids. The V end lost 0 bases, the J end lost 5 bases, and 10 bases lay between the germline ends. Here the CDR3 DNA reads TGTGCCAGCAGCGTAGTACGAGAGGGAGATACGCAGTATTTT. This encodes CASSVVREGDTQYF. Full variable domain (remainder filled in from reference TRBV9 and TRBJ2-3): DSGVTQTPKHLITATGQRVTLRCSPRSGDLSVYWYQQSLDQGLQFLIQYYNGEERAKGNILERFSAQQFPDLHSELNLSSLELGDSALYFCASSVVREGDTQYFGPGTRLTVL.

V gene TRBV21-1 combines with J gene TRBJ2-7; TRBD2, the table's D call, was not compared with the DNA. TRBV21-1 is annotated as a pseudogene. The CDR3 consists of 13 residues. CDR3 sequence reads: CAREEGEGGEQYF. CDR3 nucleotide sequence: TGTGCCAGAGAAGAGGGGGAGGGCGGCGAGCAGTACTTC.

The rearrangement links TRBV28 to TRBJ1-5; TRBD1 might be the D (5 bases). Germline V gene data show CDR1 as MDHEN and CDR2 as SYDVKM. This CDR3 is 13 amino acids long. Trimming removed 6 bases from V and 4 bases from J, with 10 bases in between. The CDR3 DNA reads TGTGCCAGCAGCCGTGGGGGGAATCAGCCCCAGCATTTT. It encodes CASSRGGNQPQHF.

The gene calls are TRBV15 and TRBJ1-2; D gene ambiguous. From germline, CDR1 is LNHNV and CDR2 YYDKDF (reference sequence). The CDR3 covers 13 residues. V shed 3 bases and J shed 4 bases, with 9 bases lying between them. The CDR3 region has the DNA TGTGCCACCAGCAGTGGGAGGATCTATGGCTACACCTTC. It translates to CATSSGRIYGYTF.

The gene calls are TRBV2 and TRBJ1-1; possible D gene TRBD1, 6 bases. The germline V gene has CDR1 SNHLY and CDR2 FYNNEI. V lost 1 base, J lost 1 base, and 7 bases lay in between. This CDR3 comprises 14 residues. The CDR3 reads CASSEVRGNTEAFF. CDR3 nucleotide sequence: TGTGCCAGCAGTGAAGTCAGGGGGAACACTGAAGCTTTCTTT. The full variable domain, rest sourced from reference TRBV2 and TRBJ1-1, is EPEVTQTPSHQVTQMGQEVILRCVPISNHLYFYWYRQILGQKVEFLVSFYNNEISEKSEIFDDQFSVERPDGSNFTLKIRSTKLEDSAMYFCASSEVRGNTEAFFGQGTRLTVV.